This T cell receptor (beta chain) was sequenced for a study of human T cells and chemical hapten exposure. General study results and limits: Counts of TCRs above 1 in 1000 frequency stayed unchanged with DPC sensitization.

Individual cDNA molecules in this library carried unique molecular identifiers. TCRdb recomputed calls from the RACE reads with MiXCR, one row per CDR3 protein. The sample has fewer than 300,000 distinct CDR3 sequences, 7.5% to 9% seen once. V shed 6 bases, J shed 2 bases, and the junction held 12 bases outside the gene matches. The CDR3 spans 17 residues. Germline assignment: CDR1 DFQATT and CDR2 SNEGSKA (reference sequence). Comments on this clonotype: Its cognate antigen is unknown.

As for time point: pre-sensitization, week 0. Noted treatment: therapeutic diphenylcyclopropenone sensitization with weekly scalp DPC. Sample donors consisted of patients with alopecia, aged 18 to 70 years, who were suitable for DPC. This clonotype was obtained from a woman in her thirties or forties with alopecia areata. Some clones in this sample may be carry-over from other donors' samples. This chain uses TRBV20-1 with TRBJ2-3; 12 bases map to TRBD2. Here the sequenced sample was whole blood, taken in connection with sensitization to the hapten diphenylcyclopropenone (DPC). CDR3 coding DNA: TGCAGTGCCCTAACTAGCGGGAGGTGGGGATCCACAGATACGCAGTATTTT. Protein product: CSALTSGRWGSTDTQYF.